Sequencing of this T cell receptor (beta chain) was carried out in a study of blood T cells in healthy people across ages. Study-wide findings and caveats: There was a strong correlation between TCR beta diversity and naive T cell percentage. Older individuals had lower TCR beta diversity per million T cells (the decline was roughly linear).

A note on this clonotype: The antigen remains undetermined. Sequence at one end of the junction differs from germline and may be a read error.

Combining a sample-barcoded 5' primer with a J-beta primer mix, a second PCR ran for about 6 to 11 cycles. In TCRdb, the 5' RACE reads were re-called with MiXCR into one record per CDR3 protein. The data contain hundreds of thousands of distinct CDR3 sequences, approximately 25% of them singletons. This sample also belongs to another study, concerning T cells of mothers and their children. Per that paper: Overlap measured in related mother-child pairs was slightly, non-significantly higher than in unrelated pairs.

The source is a boy aged 10-17 years in good health. Sequencing used blood.

The DNA of the CDR3 is TGCAGTGCTATGGCTAGCGGGAGGAACATTCGGTACTTC. As protein: CSAMASGRNIRYF. This chain connects TRBV20-1 to TRBJ2-4; 11 nucleotides match TRBD2. CDR3 size: 13 residues. The V gene's germline CDR1 is DFQATT and CDR2 SNEGSKA (reference sequence).